Included here is one TCR beta chain sequence, with context. This specimen belongs to a study of blood T cell repertoires in COVID-19. Study overall: The United States, Italy and Spain supplied acute and convalescent COVID-19 samples.

Original analysis: How many nucleated cells were present was estimated from reference gene primer amplification. Using immunoSEQ multiplex PCR, the repertoire was profiled, and TCRdb retains in-frame clones only, with some absent. V and J calls and clone size are copied from that table; D and trimming were computed from the DNA. The sample records roughly 250,000 clones, around 82% being singletons. Seattle's enrolled individuals joined amid active infection and were then monitored longitudinally. The sample consisted of peripheral blood. This TCR was sampled from a person aged 65-85 years with COVID-19, enrolled during active disease.

CDR3 nucleotide sequence: TGCGCCAGCAGCTTGGCGGGTCTGAGCGAGCAGTACTTC. It codes for CASSLAGLSEQYF. This chain connects TRBV5-1 to TRBJ2-7, with no clear D. Between the trimmed V and J ends, which lost 0 bases and 6 bases, there was a span of 10 bases. Germline loops: CDR1 SGHRS, CDR2 YFSETQ. This CDR3 spans 13 amino acids.